These 9 T cell receptor beta chains were all obtained from the same sample, sequenced in a study of OX40 agonist ivuxolimab in advanced cancers. The protocol was immunoSEQ multiplex PCR, while the TCRdb copy is restricted to in-frame clones and leaves out a portion. The sample consists of roughly 87,000 clones, 91% of them appearing once. The sequencing here drew on CD4+ or CD8+ T cells sorted from blood, taken in a trial of the OX40 agonist ivuxolimab. The receptors were gathered from an adult with an advanced solid tumor such as melanoma, head and neck, liver or kidney cancer.

This rearrangement joins TRBV9 to TRBJ2-3, with a possible D match to TRBD2 (6 bases). V dropped 4 bases and J dropped 0 bases, with 9 bases sitting between them. Germline-derived CDR1 and CDR2 are SGDLS and YYNGEE. This CDR3 has 14 residues. The CDR3 sequence is CASSSSVSTDTQYF. CDR3 coding DNA: TGTGCCAGCAGCTCTAGCGTTAGCACAGATACGCAGTATTTT.

The chain has TRBV9 and TRBJ2-1; the match to TRBD1 covers 8 bases. Germline CDR1 and CDR2: SGDLS and YYNGEE. With 0 bases clipped from V and 2 bases from J, the junction kept 7 bases outside the gene matches. The CDR3 sequence is 17 residues long. For the CDR3, the DNA is TGTGCCAGCAGCGTAGGGAGGACAGGGCAAGCCTACAATGAGCAGTTCTTC. It encodes CASSVGRTGQAYNEQFF.

The J gene is TRBJ2-3, the V gene TRBV14; 11 bases fit TRBD2. V shed 4 bases and J 2 bases; nucleotides not matched to a gene: 11. Germline V gene sequence: CDR1 SGHDN, CDR2 FVKESK. The CDR3 is made up of 18 amino acids. The CDR3: CASSPRVGLAVPTDTQYF. The CDR3 DNA reads TGTGCCAGCAGCCCTCGCGTGGGACTAGCGGTACCCACAGATACGCAGTATTTT.

Here the CDR3 DNA reads TGTGCCAGCAGTGAATTTCCTCAGCCCCAGCATTTT. This translates into CASSEFPQPQHF. The rearrangement links TRBV6-1 to TRBJ1-5; no firm D call. The CDR3 extends over 12 amino acids. V lost 2 bases and J lost 6, with 5 bases in between. Per the germline V gene, CDR1 is MNHNS and CDR2 is SASEGT.

The chain uses TRBV18 and TRBJ2-1; 11 bases align to TRBD2. The CDR3 totals 17 residues. Trimming took 3 bases from V and 1 from J; bases not matched to a gene: 5. In germline, CDR1 is KGHSH, CDR2 LQKENI. The DNA of the CDR3 is TGTGCCAGCTCACCCACTAGCGGGAGCGAGTCCTACAATGAGCAGTTCTTC. As protein: CASSPTSGSESYNEQFF.

This clone was seen only once. The chain joins TRBV7-8 to TRBJ2-3; the match to TRBD2 covers 11 bases. After removal of 1 base from V and 6 bases from J, the junction contained 6 bases not matched to a gene. The CDR3 contains 16 residues. CDR1 is SGHVS, CDR2 FQNEAQ, per germline. This CDR3 reads CASSLGLAGMLDTQYF. CDR3 coding DNA: TGTGCCAGCAGCTTAGGACTAGCGGGAATGCTCGATACGCAGTATTTT.

This clone was found a few times. The V gene is TRBV5-5, the J gene TRBJ1-3; D might be TRBD1 (6 bases). Trimming shortened V by 1 base and J by 2 bases, and 16 bases separated the two germline ends. Germline CDR1 and CDR2: SGHKS and YYEKEE (reference sequence). CDR3 length equals 17 residues. The CDR3, as DNA: TGTGCCAGCAGCTTGACCCCTTTGACAGGCACTGGAAACACCATATATTTT. This codes for CASSLTPLTGTGNTIYF. Full variable domain (remainder filled in from reference TRBV5-5 and TRBJ1-3): DAGVTQSPTHLIKTRGQQVTLRCSPISGHKSVSWYQQVLGQGPQFIFQYYEKEERGRGNFPDRFSARQFPNYSSELNVNALLLGDSALYLCASSLTPLTGTGNTIYFGEGSWLTVV.

This clone was detected only a few times. The V and J genes are TRBV6-1 and TRBJ1-4; D ambiguous. The CDR3 is 10 residues long. Germline-derived CDR1 and CDR2 are MNHNS and SASEGT. V was cut by 6 bases and J by 5 bases, with 1 base left in between. Here the CDR3 DNA reads TGTGCCAGCAGCAATGAAAAACTGTTTTTT. This sequence encodes CASSNEKLFF.

The chain combines TRBV4-3 with TRBJ1-2, with TRBD1 matching 8 bases. J gave up 3 bases and V 0 bases, and 6 bases lay outside the gene matches. The CDR3 is made up of 16 amino acids. In germline, CDR1 is LGHNA, CDR2 YSLEER. CDR3: CASSQDLRTGYYGYTF. The CDR3 bases are TGCGCCAGCAGCCAAGATCTCCGGACAGGGTACTATGGCTACACCTTC.